These T cell receptor beta chains were read from a single sample in a study of T cell responses to AZD1222 COVID-19 vaccine. Profiled with immunoSEQ multiplex PCR; TCRdb holds only in-frame clones, not every one. The data show approximately 150,000 clones, just under 95% seen once. This specimen consisted of peripheral blood, obtained on day 0 of AZD1222 vaccination. These receptors originate from an adult in good health. Both conserved end residues are trimmed from each CDR3.

TRBJ2-3	TRBV28	ASRSVATQY
TRBJ2-3	TRBV7-7	ASSRLFQDTQY
TRBJ2-7	TRBV28	ASRPQGARDEQY
TRBJ1-5	TRBV19	ASSMGGAGFNQPQH
TRBJ2-4	TRBV19	ASSILGDVAKNIQY
TRBJ2-1	TRBV5-1	ASSWGLAGNDEQF
TRBJ1-2	TRBV3-1/TRBV3-2	ASSPTGQGNRYT
TRBJ1-1	TRBV5-1	ASSYDTRNTEAF
TRBJ1-4	TRBV4-2	ASSAYRGPNEKLF
TRBJ1-2	TRBV11-3	ASSSTGISGYT
TRBJ2-3	TRBV19	ASSDRPTSTDTQY
TRBJ2-7	TRBV12-3/TRBV12-4	ASSATGYEQY
TRBJ2-7	TRBV7-8	ASSQQGYEQY
TRBJ1-1	TRBV25-1	ASSPAGGFTEAF
TRBJ1-2	TRBV18	ASSPDRDYGYT
TRBJ2-1	TRBV29-1	SVPEPGLINNEQF
TRBJ2-1	TRBV5-4	ASSPSPDTYNEQF
TRBJ1-1	TRBV10-2	ASSESWGKGEAF
TRBJ1-3	TRBV14	ASSREAGNTIY
TRBJ2-3	TRBV4-2	ASSQDRSGDARDTQY
TRBJ1-2	TRBV30	AYNRDYGYT
TRBJ1-5	TRBV3-1/TRBV3-2	ASSQDYGTVSNQPQH
TRBJ1-4	TRBV5-8	ASSPGTGVNRGEKLF
TRBJ1-4	TRBV15	ATSRDRTTNEKLF
TRBJ2-3	TRBV4-2	ASSQAGGHTDTQY
TRBJ2-1	TRBV5-1	ASSLGLNEQF
TRBJ1-1	TRBV6-5	ASSYSIGQNTEAF
TRBJ2-1	TRBV19	ASSIGLNNEQF
TRBJ1-2	TRBV27	ASSLYPGRYGYT
TRBJ2-3	TRBV6-6	ASSRGPYTDTQY
TRBJ1-1	TRBV10-1	ASKSGSGQEAF
TRBJ1-1	TRBV7-9	ASSPSGDTEAF